Sequencing of this T cell receptor beta chain was carried out in a study of Graves' ophthalmopathy and Graves' hyperthyroidism. Whole-study results and caveats: With roughly 88% sensitivity and roughly 76% specificity, a 13-signature model separated ophthalmopathy from stable hyperthyroidism.

This clonotype was found a few times. Its specificity is not known. Patients were diagnosed from clinical symptoms, serum thyroxine, TRAb, thyroid ultrasound and orbital computed tomography. Investigators amplified TCR beta CDR3 regions from RNA transcripts. After a first-round RT-PCR with HTBI primers, a second-round multiplex PCR was run. TCRdb itself ran the multiplex PCR reads through MiXCR, one entry per CDR3 protein. The table lists some 750,000 distinct CDR3 sequences, 40% of them singletons. The CDR3 is 13 residues long. V dropped 1 base and J dropped 4 bases, with 8 bases sitting between them.

This receptor was taken from an adult man with Graves' ophthalmopathy. Sequenced: peripheral blood. V is TRBV12-3 or TRBV12-4 and J is TRBJ2-7, with D tentatively TRBD2 (5 bases). This CDR3 is CASSLGSDYEQYF. CDR3 in DNA: TGTGCCAGCAGTTTAGGTAGCGATTACGAGCAGTACTTC.